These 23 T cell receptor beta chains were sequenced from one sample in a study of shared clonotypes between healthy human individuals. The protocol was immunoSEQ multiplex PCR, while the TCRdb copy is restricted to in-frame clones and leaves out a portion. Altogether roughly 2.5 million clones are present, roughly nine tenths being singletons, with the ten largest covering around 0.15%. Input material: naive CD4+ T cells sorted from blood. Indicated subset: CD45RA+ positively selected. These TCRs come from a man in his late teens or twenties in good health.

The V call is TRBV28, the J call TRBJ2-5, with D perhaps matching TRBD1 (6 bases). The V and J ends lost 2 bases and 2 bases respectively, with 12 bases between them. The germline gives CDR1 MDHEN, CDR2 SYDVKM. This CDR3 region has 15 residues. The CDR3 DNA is TGTGCCAGCAGTTTAGATGAGGACAGACAAGAGACCCAGTACTTC. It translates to CASSLDEDRQETQYF.

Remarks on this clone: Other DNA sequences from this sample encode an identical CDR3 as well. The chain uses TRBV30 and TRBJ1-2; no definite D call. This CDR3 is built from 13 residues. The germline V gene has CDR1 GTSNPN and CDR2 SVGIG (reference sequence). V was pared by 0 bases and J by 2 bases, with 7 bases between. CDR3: CAWSVRENYGYTF. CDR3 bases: TGTGCCTGGAGTGTTAGGGAAAACTATGGCTACACCTTC. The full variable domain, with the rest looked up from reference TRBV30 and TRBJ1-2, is SQTIHQWPATLVQPVGSPLSLECTVEGTSNPNLYWYRQAAGRGLQLLFYSVGIGQISSEVPQNLSASRPQDRQFILSSKKLLLSDSGFYLCAWSVRENYGYTFGSGTRLTVV.

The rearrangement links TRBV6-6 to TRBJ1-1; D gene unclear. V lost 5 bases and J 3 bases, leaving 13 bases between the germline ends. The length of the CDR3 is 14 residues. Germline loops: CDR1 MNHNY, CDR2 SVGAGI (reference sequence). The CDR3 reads CASSTGLRDTEAFF. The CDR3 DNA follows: TGTGCCAGCAGTACCGGCTTGCGGGACACTGAAGCTTTCTTT.

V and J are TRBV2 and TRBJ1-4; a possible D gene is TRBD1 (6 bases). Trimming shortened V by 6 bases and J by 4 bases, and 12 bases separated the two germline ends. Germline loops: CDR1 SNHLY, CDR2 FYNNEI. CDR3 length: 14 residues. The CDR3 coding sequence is TGTGCCAGCAGACCCCAGGGGAGTAATGAAAAACTGTTTTTT. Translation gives CASRPQGSNEKLFF. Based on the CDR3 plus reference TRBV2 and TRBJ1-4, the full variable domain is EPEVTQTPSHQVTQMGQEVILRCVPISNHLYFYWYRQILGQKVEFLVSFYNNEISEKSEIFDDQFSVERPDGSNFTLKIRSTKLEDSAMYFCASRPQGSNEKLFFGSGTQLSVL.

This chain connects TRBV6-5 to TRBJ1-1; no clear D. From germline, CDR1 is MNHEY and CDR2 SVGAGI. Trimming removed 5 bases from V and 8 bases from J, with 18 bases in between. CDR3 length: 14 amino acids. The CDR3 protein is CASSDGPGSVEAFF. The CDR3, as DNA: TGTGCCAGCAGTGACGGACCGGGGTCCGTCGAAGCTTTCTTT.

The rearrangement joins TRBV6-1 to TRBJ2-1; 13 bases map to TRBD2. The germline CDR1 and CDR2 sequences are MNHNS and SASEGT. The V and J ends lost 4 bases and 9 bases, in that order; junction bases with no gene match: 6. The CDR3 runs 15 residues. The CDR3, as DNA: TGTGCCAGCAGTGGTGGACTAGCGGGAGTGGGTGAGCAGTTCTTC. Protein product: CASSGGLAGVGEQFF.

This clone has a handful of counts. The CDR3 loop is CAWMTSGGDNEQFF. The CDR3 DNA is TGTGCCTGGATGACTAGCGGGGGGGACAATGAGCAGTTCTTC. The rearrangement links TRBV30 to TRBJ2-1; 14 bases agree with TRBD2. This CDR3 contains 14 residues. Trimming removed 4 bases from V and 5 bases from J; junction bases left unmatched: 1. Germline CDR1 GTSNPN, CDR2 SVGIG (reference sequence).

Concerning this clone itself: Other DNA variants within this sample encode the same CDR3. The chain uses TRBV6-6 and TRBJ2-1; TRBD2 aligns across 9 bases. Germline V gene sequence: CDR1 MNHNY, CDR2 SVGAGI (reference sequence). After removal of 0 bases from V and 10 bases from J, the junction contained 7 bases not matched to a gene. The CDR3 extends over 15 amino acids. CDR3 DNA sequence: TGTGCCAGCAGTTACTCCGCGGGAGGGCCCCAGGAGCAGTTCTTC. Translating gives CASSYSAGGPQEQFF.

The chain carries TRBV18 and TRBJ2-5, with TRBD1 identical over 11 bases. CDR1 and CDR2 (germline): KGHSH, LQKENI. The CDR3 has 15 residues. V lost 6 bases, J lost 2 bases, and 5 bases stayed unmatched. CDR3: CASSRGQGAQETQYF. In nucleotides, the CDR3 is TGTGCCAGCTCGCGTGGACAGGGGGCTCAAGAGACCCAGTACTTC.

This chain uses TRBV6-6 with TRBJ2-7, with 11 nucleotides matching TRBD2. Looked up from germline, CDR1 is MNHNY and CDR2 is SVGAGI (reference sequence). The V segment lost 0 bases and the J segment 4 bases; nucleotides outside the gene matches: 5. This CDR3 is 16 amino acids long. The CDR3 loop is CASSYSQLAGVYEQYF. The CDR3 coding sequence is TGTGCCAGCAGTTACTCGCAACTAGCGGGAGTGTACGAGCAGTACTTC.

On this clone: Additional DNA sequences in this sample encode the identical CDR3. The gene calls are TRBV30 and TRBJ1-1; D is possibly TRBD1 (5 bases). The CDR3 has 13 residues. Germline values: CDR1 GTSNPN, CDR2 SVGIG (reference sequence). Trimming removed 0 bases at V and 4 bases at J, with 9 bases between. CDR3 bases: TGTGCCTGGAGTGTGGGGGGGAGCACTGAAGCTTTCTTT. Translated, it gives CAWSVGGSTEAFF. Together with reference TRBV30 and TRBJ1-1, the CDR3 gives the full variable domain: SQTIHQWPATLVQPVGSPLSLECTVEGTSNPNLYWYRQAAGRGLQLLFYSVGIGQISSEVPQNLSASRPQDRQFILSSKKLLLSDSGFYLCAWSVGGSTEAFFGQGTRLTVV.

This CDR3 is CASSLGELSDTQYF. CDR3 nucleotide sequence: TGTGCCAGCAGCTTGGGGGAGCTCTCAGATACGCAGTATTTT. The chain employs TRBV5-4 and TRBJ2-3; possible D gene TRBD2, 5 bases. This CDR3 has 14 amino acids. Germline V gene data show CDR1 as SGHNT and CDR2 as YYREEE (reference sequence). Trimming removed 0 bases from V and 4 bases from J, with 9 bases in between. Variable domain in full (rest from reference TRBV5-4 and TRBJ2-3): ETGVTQSPTHLIKTRGQQVTLRCSSQSGHNTVSWYQQALGQGPQFIFQYYREEENGRGNFPPRFSGLQFPNYSSELNVNALELDDSALYLCASSLGELSDTQYFGPGTRLTVL.

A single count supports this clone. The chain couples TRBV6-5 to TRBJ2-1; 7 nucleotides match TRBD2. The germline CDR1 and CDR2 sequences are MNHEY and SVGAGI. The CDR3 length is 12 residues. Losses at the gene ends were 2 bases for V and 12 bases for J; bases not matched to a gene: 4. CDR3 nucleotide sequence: TGTGCCAGCAGTTACGCCTCGGGGGGGCAGTTCTTC. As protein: CASSYASGGQFF.

DNA of the CDR3: TGTGCCAGTAGTATGCGGGAGGGAGGAGAGACCCAGTACTTC. Its protein is CASSMREGGETQYF. The chain couples TRBV19 to TRBJ2-5; 9 nucleotides match TRBD2. This CDR3 comprises 14 residues. Germline V CDR1 and CDR2: LNHDA, SQIVND (reference sequence). Trimming removed 3 bases from V and 4 bases from J; junction bases left unmatched: 3.

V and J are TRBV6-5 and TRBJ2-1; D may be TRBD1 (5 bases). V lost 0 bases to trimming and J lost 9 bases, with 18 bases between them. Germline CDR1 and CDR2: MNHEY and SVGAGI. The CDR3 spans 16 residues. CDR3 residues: CASSYSFQGGSGEQFF. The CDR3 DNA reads TGTGCCAGCAGTTACTCGTTCCAGGGTGGGTCAGGTGAGCAGTTCTTC.

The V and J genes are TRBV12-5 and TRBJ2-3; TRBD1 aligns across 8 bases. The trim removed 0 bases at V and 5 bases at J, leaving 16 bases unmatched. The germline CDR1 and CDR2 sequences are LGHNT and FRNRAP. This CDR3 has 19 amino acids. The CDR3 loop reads CASGLVNKDRVIGGDTQYF. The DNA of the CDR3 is TGTGCTAGTGGTTTGGTAAATAAGGACAGGGTAATTGGTGGAGATACGCAGTATTTT.

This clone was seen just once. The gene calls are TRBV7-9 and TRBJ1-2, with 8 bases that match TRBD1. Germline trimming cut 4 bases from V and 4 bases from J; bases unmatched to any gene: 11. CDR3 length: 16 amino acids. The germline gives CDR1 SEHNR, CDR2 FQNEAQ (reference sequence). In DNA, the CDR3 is TGTGCCAGCAGCTCCGGACAGGGAATGGGGTCCTATGGCTACACCTTC. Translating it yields CASSSGQGMGSYGYTF.

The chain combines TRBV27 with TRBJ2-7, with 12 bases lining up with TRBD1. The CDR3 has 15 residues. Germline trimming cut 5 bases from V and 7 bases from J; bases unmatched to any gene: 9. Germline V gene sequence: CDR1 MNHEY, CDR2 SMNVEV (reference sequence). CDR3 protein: CASSISGTGGPEQYF. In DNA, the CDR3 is TGTGCCAGCAGTATCTCAGGGACAGGGGGCCCTGAGCAGTACTTC.

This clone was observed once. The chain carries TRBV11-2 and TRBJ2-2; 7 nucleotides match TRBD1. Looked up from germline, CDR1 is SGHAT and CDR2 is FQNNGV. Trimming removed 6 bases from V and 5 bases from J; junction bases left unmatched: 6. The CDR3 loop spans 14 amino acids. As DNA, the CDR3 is TGTGCCAGCAGGCACGACAGGGATACCGGGGAGCTGTTTTTT. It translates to CASRHDRDTGELFF.

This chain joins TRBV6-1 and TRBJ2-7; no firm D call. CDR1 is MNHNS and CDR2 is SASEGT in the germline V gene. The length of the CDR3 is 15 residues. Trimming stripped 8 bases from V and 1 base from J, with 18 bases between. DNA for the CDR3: TGTGCCAGCGCACTACACCTTGCTAATTCCTACGAGCAGTACTTC. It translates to CASALHLANSYEQYF.

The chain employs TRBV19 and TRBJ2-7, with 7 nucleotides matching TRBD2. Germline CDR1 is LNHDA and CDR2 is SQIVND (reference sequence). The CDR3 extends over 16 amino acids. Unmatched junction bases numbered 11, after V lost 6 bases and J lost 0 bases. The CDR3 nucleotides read TGTGCCAGTAGCAGGGCGGGAGAACCGGGCTCCTACGAGCAGTACTTC. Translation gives CASSRAGEPGSYEQYF.

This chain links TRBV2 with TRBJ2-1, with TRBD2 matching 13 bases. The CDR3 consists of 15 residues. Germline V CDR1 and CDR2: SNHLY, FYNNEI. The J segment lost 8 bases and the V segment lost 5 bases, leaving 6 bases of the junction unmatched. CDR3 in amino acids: CASSPGTSGMHEQFF. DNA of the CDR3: TGTGCCAGCAGTCCCGGGACTAGCGGGATGCATGAGCAGTTCTTC.

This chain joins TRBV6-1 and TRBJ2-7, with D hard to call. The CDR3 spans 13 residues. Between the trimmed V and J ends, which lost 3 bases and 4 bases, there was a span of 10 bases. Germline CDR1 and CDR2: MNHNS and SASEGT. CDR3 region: CASSEGSNYEQYF. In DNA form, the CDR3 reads TGTGCCAGCAGTGAGGGTAGCAATTACGAGCAGTACTTC.